The clone carrying this T cell receptor delta chain has more than one count but fewer than ten. Its antigen is undetermined. TCRdb attributes to this sequence the protein of a much larger clone, which differs from the DNA translation at residue 12; a read error is likely, and the protein displayed is translated from the DNA. This CDR3 spans 16 amino acids. Germline V lookup: CDR1 GEAIGNYY, CDR2 EKD. The entry originates in a study of gammadelta T cells in human blood. TCRdb re-analyzed the RT-PCR reads via CATT. This table holds around 1,000 delta-chain clones, roughly 18% found once. Study-wide points: Microbial exposure reportedly appeared to drive polyclonal expansion of innate gamma-delta T cells right after birth.

Source material: Vgamma9Vdelta2 gamma-delta T cells from fetal blood. The TCR originated in a human fetus. V usage is TRDV2 and J usage is TRDJ2; 7 bases line up with TRDD3. CDR3 loop: CACDTVGGALTTQLFF. The CDR3 DNA sequence: TGTGCCTGTGACACCGTTGGGGGAGCTTTGACAACACAACTCTTCTTT.